Each of the 9 T cell receptor beta chains below was sequenced from the same sample in a study of blood T cell repertoires in COVID-19. Sequencing used immunoSEQ multiplex PCR; TCRdb keeps in-frame clones, though not all of them. The table includes roughly 570,000 clones, 85% to 90% detected once. The sequenced sample was peripheral blood. The origin of the receptors is a woman aged 50 to 60 with COVID-19, enrolled during active disease.

The rearrangement uses TRBV4-1 and TRBJ1-5; D uncertain. There are 14 residues in the CDR3. V was cut by 0 bases and J by 3 bases, with 6 bases left in between. Per germline, CDR1 MGHRA and CDR2 YSYEKL. CDR3 nucleotide sequence: TGCGCCAGCAGCCAAGATCCACTCAATCAGCCCCAGCATTTT. It encodes CASSQDPLNQPQHF.

This sequence joins TRBV29-1 and TRBJ1-3; 7 bases are a match to TRBD1. This CDR3 is 14 amino acids long. Looked up from germline, CDR1 is SQVTM and CDR2 is ANQGSEA. Trimming at V came to 5 bases and at J to 0 bases, leaving 4 bases not matched to a gene. This CDR3 is CSVRTGNSGNTIYF. The CDR3, as DNA: TGCAGCGTTCGGACAGGCAACTCTGGAAACACCATATATTTT.

The CDR3 reads CASSLAQSSGGETQYF. The CDR3 bases are TGCGCCAGCAGCTTGGCCCAGAGTAGCGGTGGAGAGACCCAGTACTTC. The chain has TRBV5-1 and TRBJ2-5; D perhaps matches TRBD2 (6 bases). CDR1 SGHRS and CDR2 YFSETQ come from the germline V gene. With 0 bases removed from V and 4 bases from J, the gap between germline ends came to 16 bases. CDR3 size: 16 residues. Supplemented by reference TRBV5-1 and TRBJ2-5, the full variable domain reads KAGVTQTPRYLIKTRGQQVTLSCSPISGHRSVSWYQQTPGQGLQFLFEYFSETQRNKGNFPGRFSGRQFSNSRSEMNVSTLELGDSALYLCASSLAQSSGGETQYFGPGTRLLVL.

The chain links TRBV9 to TRBJ1-1; D is unresolved. V was clipped by 9 bases and J by 0 bases, with 18 bases between them. In germline, CDR1 is SGDLS, CDR2 YYNGEE. The length of the CDR3 is 15 residues. The CDR3 protein is CAITTRYLMNTEAFF. In nucleotides, the CDR3 is TGTGCCATAACCACTCGGTACCTCATGAACACTGAAGCTTTCTTT.

The chain links TRBV7-8 to TRBJ1-2; TRBD1 might be the D (6 bases). Per the germline V gene, CDR1 is SGHVS and CDR2 is FQNEAQ. V was clipped by 4 bases and J by 7 bases, with 16 bases between them. CDR3 length: 14 amino acids. The CDR3 nucleotides are TGTGCCAGCAGCTCGAGAGGAGACAGGACTGGCTACACCTTC. As protein: CASSSRGDRTGYTF.

The rearrangement joins TRBV2 to TRBJ2-2; possibly TRBD2 for D (6 bases). V lost 4 bases to trimming and J lost 4 bases, with 13 bases between them. Germline-derived CDR1 and CDR2 are SNHLY and FYNNEI. There are 15 residues in the CDR3. In DNA, the CDR3 is TGTGCCAGCAGTGTTGGTAGGGGAGGCACCGGGGAGCTGTTTTTT. Translation: CASSVGRGGTGELFF.

J is TRBJ2-3 and V is TRBV9; 7 nucleotides line up with TRBD2. The V gene's germline CDR1 is SGDLS and CDR2 YYNGEE. The CDR3 is 14 amino acids. V dropped 4 bases and J dropped 4; count of bases not matched to a gene: 6. Here the CDR3 DNA reads TGTGCCAGCAGCCCAACGACTAGCCCAGATACGCAGTATTTT. It encodes CASSPTTSPDTQYF.

The CDR3 loop reads CASSLAGNTIYF. The CDR3 nucleotides are TGTGCCAGCAGCTTAGCGGGAAACACCATATATTTT. The genes are TRBV11-2 and TRBJ1-3; D unresolved. The length of the CDR3 is 12 residues. Trimming left V 1 base short and J 4 bases short, with 2 bases between. Germline V gene data show CDR1 as SGHAT and CDR2 as FQNNGV.

The chain employs TRBV28 and TRBJ2-3, with 15 bases that match TRBD2. CDR3 length equals 20 residues. Germline CDR1 MDHEN, CDR2 SYDVKM. J gave up 0 bases and V 7 bases, and 14 bases lay outside the gene matches. CDR3 in amino acids: CASTRPGLAGGRGSTDTQYF. For the CDR3, the DNA is TGTGCCAGCACCAGGCCGGGACTAGCGGGAGGCCGGGGCAGCACAGATACGCAGTATTTT.